A selection of T cell receptor beta chains follows, all from one sample in a study of blood T cell repertoires in COVID-19. The table came from immunoSEQ multiplex PCR; TCRdb's copy has only in-frame clones and leaves some out. The sample has 120,000 or so clones, about 80% seen once. The sample consisted of peripheral blood. The receptors originated from a man between 40 and 49 years old with active or convalescent COVID-19. The CDR3 runs from the conserved cysteine through the conserved F or W. D genes are given only for firm matches. Clone size is not always given. Where it is, it says once, few, many or a class for expanded clones.

.	15	TRBD1	TRBV19	TRBJ2-5	CASSPRQGSQETQYF
.	16	.	TRBV5-6	TRBJ1-2	CASSLPEEEENYGYTF
.	15	TRBD2	TRBV9	TRBJ2-3	CASSVGSGGGDTQYF
.	16	TRBD2	TRBV7-2	TRBJ2-7	CASSLSSGGIGHEQYF
.	12	.	TRBV14	TRBJ2-5	CASSQVRETQYF
.	16	.	TRBV19	TRBJ2-2	CASSILSGTYGGELFF
few	17	.	TRBV11-3	TRBJ2-7	CASSLVSTSHLSYEQYF
.	14	TRBD2	TRBV19	TRBJ2-1	CASRPSSGGGEQFF
.	17	.	TRBV4-1	TRBJ2-5	CASSQDKRTDGVGTQYF
.	16	TRBD1	TRBV5-4	TRBJ1-4	CASSSGTGVGNEKLFF
.	11	.	TRBV20-1	TRBJ2-5	CSALAGGTQYF
.	17	TRBD1	TRBV11-2	TRBJ1-2	CASSGIQGSAVSYGYTF
.	15	.	TRBV4-3	TRBJ1-1	CASSQDLVGATEAFF
.	17	TRBD2	TRBV5-6	TRBJ2-1	CASSWGTSGRRVREQFF
.	14	TRBD2	TRBV28	TRBJ2-5	CASSPLEGGETQYF
.	18	TRBD2	TRBV27	TRBJ2-1	CASSLLPGTSGNINEQFF
few	14	.	TRBV24-1	TRBJ1-1	CATSEGGRNTEAFF
.	16	TRBD1	TRBV5-1	TRBJ1-3	CASSLGSGTGVNTIYF
few	15	TRBD1	TRBV7-6	TRBJ2-7	CASSSADRVYYEQYF
.	14	.	TRBV28	TRBJ1-5	CASRTLTGPQPQHF
.	15	TRBD1	TRBV15	TRBJ1-3	CATSKDRGAGNTIYF
once	12	.	TRBV29-1	TRBJ1-2	CSVDLGSRGYTF
few	16	TRBD1	TRBV28	TRBJ2-7	CASRSFWDSESYEQYF
.	15	.	TRBV9	TRBJ2-7	CASSPRGTISYEQYF
.	15	TRBD2	TRBV6-5	TRBJ2-1	CASGLSGGDYNEQFF
few	12	.	TRBV5-3	TRBJ1-3	CARFLFGNTIYF
few	14	.	TRBV11-2	TRBJ2-7	CASSFKEGPYEQYF
.	18	TRBD2	TRBV24-1	TRBJ2-1	CATSDVVGTSGSYNEQFF
few	19	TRBD2	TRBV7-2	TRBJ2-5	CASSLRLSRLAGQAETQYF
.	11	.	TRBV29-1	TRBJ1-1	CRRLKALEAFF
.	14	.	TRBV7-6	TRBJ1-5	CASSLVLGDQPQHF
.	20	TRBD2	TRBV5-1	TRBJ2-3	CASRPSWGLAGGPRTDTQYF
.	17	TRBD1	TRBV24-1	TRBJ2-1	CATSDFAGTGLYNEQFF
.	14	TRBD2	TRBV5-1	TRBJ2-1	CASKNVAGSHEQFF
.	13	.	TRBV19	TRBJ2-1	CASSPLPTNEQFF
.	15	.	TRBV9	TRBJ2-5	CASSVAGGLGETQYF
.	14	.	TRBV30	TRBJ2-7	CAWSVRAGLYEQYF
.	14	TRBD2	TRBV10-3	TRBJ2-3	CAISEPGGKDTQYF
.	11	.	TRBV30	TRBJ1-6	CAWGARSPLHF
.	14	.	TRBV6-5	TRBJ2-3	CASSYRVSADTQYF